Listed here are 22 T cell receptor beta chains from one sample, sequenced in a study of cytomegalovirus exposure and HLA in healthy donors. Primers for the PCR totalled 60 Vbeta and 13 Jbeta. Some clones are missing from TCRdb's copy, which holds only in-frame ones; the method was immunoSEQ multiplex PCR. The sample consists of 120,000 to 150,000 clones, just under 70% of them appearing once. Sequencing used PBMCs. Source of these receptors: a man in his 60s in good health and CMV-seronegative.

This rearrangement joins TRBV27 to TRBJ2-1, with 9 bases matching TRBD2. Germline loops: CDR1 MNHEY, CDR2 SMNVEV (reference sequence). V was clipped by 2 bases and J by 2 bases; unmatched bases: 10. This CDR3 has 18 amino acids. CDR3 amino acids: CASSLRRSAGGPYNEQFF. CDR3 bases: TGTGCCAGCAGTTTACGGCGATCGGCGGGAGGGCCCTACAATGAGCAGTTCTTC.

The V and J genes are TRBV6-5 and TRBJ2-3, with 8 bases lining up with TRBD2. Unmatched junction bases numbered 9, after V lost 6 bases and J lost 4 bases. Germline V gives CDR1 MNHEY, CDR2 SVGAGI. The CDR3 is 15 amino acids. CDR3 in DNA: TGTGCCAGCAGGGAGAGCGGGAGAGGTGCAGATACGCAGTATTTT. It codes for CASRESGRGADTQYF.

The chain couples TRBV5-8 to TRBJ2-3, with 14 bases identical to TRBD2. The CDR3 has 18 residues. J was trimmed by 2 bases and V by 4 bases; bases with no gene match: 9. Germline values: CDR1 SGHTS, CDR2 YDEGEE. The CDR3 nucleotides are TGTGCCAGCAGCCCAGGACTAGCGGGAGGACGTTACACAGATACGCAGTATTTT. Residues: CASSPGLAGGRYTDTQYF.

This chain uses TRBV9 with TRBJ2-2, with TRBD2 as a possible D gene (5 bases). Between the trimmed V and J ends, which lost 0 bases and 4 bases, there was a span of 7 bases. CDR1 and CDR2 from the germline V gene are SGDLS and YYNGEE. The CDR3 is 14 residues long. CDR3 loop: CASSVGGGTGELFF. CDR3 DNA sequence: TGTGCCAGCAGCGTAGGTGGAGGCACCGGGGAGCTGTTTTTT.

This clone was seen only a few times. The J gene is TRBJ1-2, the V gene TRBV19; D unclear. Trimming stripped 9 bases from V and 2 bases from J, with 7 bases between. The CDR3 spans 11 residues. Germline values: CDR1 LNHDA, CDR2 SQIVND (reference sequence). The CDR3 region is CASNRNYGYTF. In DNA form, the CDR3 reads TGTGCCAGCAACCGGAACTATGGCTACACCTTC.

This clone was recorded a few times. The chain uses TRBV7-2 and TRBJ2-2, with a weak D call TRBD2 (6 bases). The V gene's germline CDR1 is SGHTA and CDR2 FQGNSA. The CDR3 is 16 residues long. Trimming left V 1 base short and J 2 bases short, with 11 bases between. In DNA, the CDR3 is TGTGCCAGCAGCTTAGAAGGCGGGACCAACACCGGGGAGCTGTTTTTT. Translated: CASSLEGGTNTGELFF.

The chain couples TRBV19 to TRBJ2-1, with 8 bases fitting TRBD2. This CDR3 comprises 15 residues. CDR1 and CDR2 from the germline V gene are LNHDA and SQIVND (reference sequence). V shed 3 bases, J shed 4 bases, and the junction held 5 bases outside the gene matches. CDR3: CASSIPGGDYNEQFF. The CDR3 region has the DNA TGTGCCAGTAGTATTCCGGGAGGGGATTACAATGAGCAGTTCTTC.

This clone appeared a few times. V is TRBV25-1 and J is TRBJ2-1; 9 bases map to TRBD2. Losses at the gene ends were 1 base for V and 4 bases for J; bases not matched to a gene: 11. CDR1 MGHDK and CDR2 SYGVNS come from the germline V gene. CDR3 length equals 18 residues. This chain's CDR3 is CASSESGGRAVFYNEQFF. In DNA form, the CDR3 reads TGTGCCAGCAGTGAATCTGGCGGGAGGGCCGTATTTTACAATGAGCAGTTCTTC.

The chain has TRBV2 and TRBJ1-2; TRBD1 agrees at 8 bases. Germline assignment: CDR1 SNHLY and CDR2 FYNNEI. CDR3 length: 13 amino acids. J gave up 6 bases and V 2 bases, and 2 bases lay outside the gene matches. Here the CDR3 DNA reads TGTGCCAGCAGTGAATCACAGGGGGATGGCTACACCTTC. Translation: CASSESQGDGYTF.

The CDR3 region has the DNA TGTGCCAGCAGCCGAGGACAGCTTAATGAAAAACTGTTTTTT. This gives the protein CASSRGQLNEKLFF. This sequence joins TRBV5-6 and TRBJ1-4; D might be TRBD1 (6 bases). Trimming took off 4 bases at V and 4 bases at J, with 11 bases between the two ends. The CDR3 consists of 14 residues. Germline values: CDR1 SGHDT, CDR2 YYEEEE.

The chain carries TRBV19 and TRBJ2-1, with a possible D match to TRBD1 (5 bases). The germline gives CDR1 LNHDA, CDR2 SQIVND (reference sequence). The CDR3 runs 12 residues. Trimming shortened V by 0 bases and J by 13 bases, and 10 bases separated the two germline ends. DNA for the CDR3: TGTGCCAGTAGTATAGATCCCAGGGTCCAGTTCTTC. It yields the protein CASSIDPRVQFF.

The chain combines TRBV6-5 with TRBJ2-5; a possible D gene is TRBD2 (6 bases). The germline V gene has CDR1 MNHEY and CDR2 SVGAGI. The CDR3 is made up of 15 amino acids. Between the trimmed V and J ends, which lost 4 bases and 1 base, there was a span of 13 bases. DNA of the CDR3: TGTGCCAGCAGTTTTGCTAGCGACAGCCAAGAGACCCAGTACTTC. Translated, it gives CASSFASDSQETQYF.

The chain joins TRBV5-8 to TRBJ2-7; D is uncertain. Germline V gene sequence: CDR1 SGHTS, CDR2 YDEGEE. This CDR3 contains 15 residues. Trimming removed 0 bases at V and 9 bases at J, with 19 bases between. CDR3 sequence (DNA): TGTGCCAGCAGCTTGGACGATCCCGTTGGAGATGGGCAGTACTTC. It encodes CASSLDDPVGDGQYF.

The chain is built from TRBV5-6 and TRBJ1-6; perhaps TRBD1 as D (6 bases). V lost 1 base and J lost 7, with 6 bases in between. CDR3 length: 13 amino acids. Germline-derived CDR1 and CDR2 are SGHDT and YYEEEE. The CDR3 bases are TGTGCCAGCAGCTTGCAGGGGAATTCACCCCTCCACTTT. Protein: CASSLQGNSPLHF.

V and J are TRBV28 and TRBJ2-3; TRBD2 matches at 9 bases. CDR3 length: 17 amino acids. CDR1 and CDR2 (germline): MDHEN, SYDVKM. V shed 0 bases, J shed 4 bases, and the junction held 8 bases outside the gene matches. Here the CDR3 DNA reads TGTGCCAGCAGTTTATGGCCTAGCGGGACCCGCCCAGATACGCAGTATTTT. This encodes CASSLWPSGTRPDTQYF.

The chain links TRBV10-1 to TRBJ1-1; perhaps TRBD1 as D (6 bases). CDR1 is WNHNN, CDR2 SYGVQD, per germline (reference sequence). The CDR3 is 16 amino acids. Trimming removed 0 bases from V and 1 base from J, with 12 bases in between. This CDR3 is CASSESTRGANTEAFF. The CDR3 nucleotides read TGCGCCAGCAGTGAGTCGACTCGGGGGGCGAACACTGAAGCTTTCTTT.

This clone was seen a handful of times. The rearrangement joins TRBV6-1 to TRBJ1-5; no firm D call. Deletions cut 6 bases from V and 0 bases from J, with 6 bases between. Germline CDR1 reads MNHNS; CDR2 reads SASEGT. The length of the CDR3 is 13 residues. The CDR3, as DNA: TGTGCCAGCAGACAGAATAGCAATCAGCCCCAGCATTTT. Its translation is CASRQNSNQPQHF.

A few counts support this clone. The chain joins TRBV19 to TRBJ1-5; tentatively, D is TRBD1 (5 bases). CDR1 and CDR2 from the germline V gene are LNHDA and SQIVND (reference sequence). Trimming pared 5 bases from V and 3 bases from J, leaving 14 bases between. The CDR3 totals 15 residues. CDR3 nucleotide sequence: TGTGCCAGTAGTTTGCTCAGGGACTCCAATCAGCCCCAGCATTTT. Translation: CASSLLRDSNQPQHF.

The chain recombines TRBV5-1 with TRBJ1-1, with 8 bases lining up with TRBD1. The germline V gene has CDR1 SGHRS and CDR2 YFSETQ. The CDR3 runs 16 residues. The V gene end was trimmed by 0 bases and the J gene end by 1 base; junction bases not matched to a gene: 5. CDR3 region: CASSLGSGGGNTEAFF. The DNA for the CDR3 is TGCGCCAGCAGCTTGGGATCAGGGGGCGGGAACACTGAAGCTTTCTTT.

The CDR3 nucleotides are TGTGCCAGTATGGGTTTGGGCTCCAATCAGCCCCAGCATTTT. It translates to CASMGLGSNQPQHF. The J gene is TRBJ1-5, the V gene TRBV19, with D hard to call. Germline CDR1 and CDR2: LNHDA and SQIVND (reference sequence). The CDR3 loop spans 14 amino acids. V lost 7 bases and J lost 3, with 13 bases in between. The whole variable domain, remainder taken from reference TRBV19 and TRBJ1-5, is DGGITQSPKYLFRKEGQNVTLSCEQNLNHDAMYWYRQDPGQGLRLIYYSQIVNDFQKGDIAEGYSVSREKKESFPLTVTSAQKNPTAFYLCASMGLGSNQPQHFGDGTRLSIL.

The chain has TRBV27 and TRBJ2-7; a possible D gene is TRBD2 (5 bases). V lost 1 base and J lost 1, with 8 bases in between. Germline CDR1 and CDR2: MNHEY and SMNVEV (reference sequence). This CDR3 is 14 amino acids long. The CDR3 sequence is CASSLFGSSYEQYF. The CDR3 DNA is TGTGCCAGCAGTTTATTTGGGAGTTCCTACGAGCAGTACTTC.

The chain links TRBV6-5 to TRBJ2-7; 8 bases align to TRBD1. CDR3 length equals 15 residues. V lost 2 bases, J lost 0 bases, and 3 bases stayed unmatched. Germline lookup yields CDR1 MNHEY and CDR2 SVGAGI. The chain's CDR3 is CASSYPDRGSYEQYF. In nucleotides, the CDR3 is TGTGCCAGCAGTTACCCAGACAGGGGCTCCTACGAGCAGTACTTC.